Shown below are 21 T cell receptor beta chains from a single sample sequenced in a study of T cells expressing NK-cell markers. For each CDR3 protein, TCRdb gives one entry from its re-call of the 5' RACE reads, without DNA. Seen in this sample are about 430,000 distinct CDR3 sequences; the ten most common clones hold over 1.1%. What was sequenced was blood T cells: a sorted CD56 or NKG2C T cell subset, CD4+ or CD8+ T cells, or bulk PBMC T cells (not recorded which). These receptors were taken from a woman in her forties or fifties in good health.

The gene calls are TRBV5-1 and TRBJ2-1; the TRBD1 assignment by TCRdb is unverifiable without DNA. CDR3 length equals 16 residues. The V gene's germline CDR1 is SGHRS and CDR2 YFSETQ. The CDR3 region is CASSSQGAGSYNEQFF.

The chain joins TRBV29-1 to TRBJ2-2. CDR1 is SQVTM, CDR2 ANQGSEA, per germline. CDR3 size: 14 residues. CDR3 residues: CSVDDQSNTGELFF.

The genes are TRBV11-2 and TRBJ2-7; absent DNA, TCRdb's TRBD1 call cannot be checked. The CDR3 runs to 16 residues. Germline V gives CDR1 SGHAT, CDR2 FQNNGV. The CDR3 sequence: CASSLWPGTGSYEQYF.

The chain employs TRBV10-3 and TRBJ2-2; the D call of TRBD1 rests on TCRdb alone, since no DNA is present to check it. Germline V lookup: CDR1 ENHRY, CDR2 SYGVKD. This CDR3 has 15 residues. The CDR3 is CAIRPGLENTGELFF.

The rearrangement joins TRBV4-1 to TRBJ2-3; with no DNA, the TCRdb D assignment of TRBD2 cannot be verified. The germline V gene has CDR1 MGHRA and CDR2 YSYEKL. The CDR3 covers 17 residues. The CDR3 is CASSRSPRSGSEHTQYF.

CDR3 sequence reads: CASSVERQPYNEQFF. The V call is TRBV5-1, the J call TRBJ2-1; TCRdb outputs TRBD2, but without DNA this stays unchecked. Germline CDR1 SGHRS, CDR2 YFSETQ. The CDR3 covers 15 residues. Together with reference TRBV5-1 and TRBJ2-1, the CDR3 gives the full variable domain: KAGVTQTPRYLIKTRGQQVTLSCSPISGHRSVSWYQQTPGQGLQFLFEYFSETQRNKGNFPGRFSGRQFSNSRSEMNVSTLELGDSALYLCASSVERQPYNEQFFGPGTRLTVL.

The gene calls are TRBV5-6 and TRBJ2-7; TCRdb's D call of TRBD1 is untestable without DNA. This CDR3 has 14 amino acids. The V gene's germline CDR1 is SGHDT and CDR2 YYEEEE. The CDR3 here is CASSLQAAVYEQYF.

This chain connects TRBV7-9 to TRBJ2-2; the TCRdb call, TRBD1, lacks DNA for checking. The CDR3 spans 15 residues. Per germline, CDR1 SEHNR and CDR2 FQNEAQ (reference sequence). The CDR3 sequence is CASSHRRDNTGELFF.

This chain connects TRBV27 to TRBJ1-5. The CDR3 has 15 amino acids. Germline loops: CDR1 MNHEY, CDR2 SMNVEV (reference sequence). The CDR3: CASSSEAGGNQPQHF.

V and J are TRBV7-2 and TRBJ2-1; with no DNA, the TCRdb D assignment of TRBD2 cannot be verified. The length of the CDR3 is 22 residues. Germline V gene data show CDR1 as SGHTA and CDR2 as FQGNSA. CDR3 protein: CASSSRSPLGLDHLRGYNEQFF.

CDR3 amino acids: CAWSSSWGVGGELFF. The V call is TRBV30, the J call TRBJ2-2; without DNA, the TCRdb call of TRBD2 cannot be checked. CDR1 and CDR2 from the germline V gene are GTSNPN and SVGIG (reference sequence). CDR3 length: 15 residues. The full variable domain, its missing parts supplied by reference TRBV30 and TRBJ2-2, is SQTIHQWPATLVQPVGSPLSLECTVEGTSNPNLYWYRQAAGRGLQLLFYSVGIGQISSEVPQNLSASRPQDRQFILSSKKLLLSDSGFYLCAWSSSWGVGGELFFGEGSRLTVL.

The V gene is TRBV20-1, the J gene TRBJ2-7; TCRdb gives TRBD1 as the D gene, but with no DNA this cannot be confirmed. CDR1 and CDR2 (germline): DFQATT, SNEGSKA (reference sequence). The CDR3 loop spans 14 amino acids. CDR3 protein: CSANRDISLYEQYF.

V is TRBV11-2 and J is TRBJ1-1; TCRdb returns TRBD1, unconfirmable since there is no DNA. This CDR3 comprises 13 residues. The germline V gene has CDR1 SGHAT and CDR2 FQNNGV. The chain's CDR3 is CASAEGALTEAFF.

This chain uses TRBV5-5 with TRBJ1-3. The germline V gene has CDR1 SGHKS and CDR2 YYEKEE (reference sequence). The CDR3 covers 17 residues. The chain's CDR3 is CASSLISGRISGNTIYF. The complete variable domain, with remaining parts taken from reference TRBV5-5 and TRBJ1-3, reads DAGVTQSPTHLIKTRGQQVTLRCSPISGHKSVSWYQQVLGQGPQFIFQYYEKEERGRGNFPDRFSARQFPNYSSELNVNALLLGDSALYLCASSLISGRISGNTIYFGEGSWLTVV.

The chain uses TRBV3-1 and TRBJ2-5. Germline V gene lookup returns CDR1 LGHDT and CDR2 YNNKEL (reference sequence). The CDR3 runs to 11 residues. Here the CDR3 reads CASSPGWAQYF.

CDR3 protein: CASSLDLRTLNYNEQFF. The chain employs TRBV7-9 and TRBJ2-1; the D call from TCRdb, TRBD2, cannot be confirmed without DNA. Germline CDR1 is SEHNR and CDR2 is FQNEAQ (reference sequence). This CDR3 contains 17 residues.

The CDR3 sequence: CAIRGPDRDEAFF. The chain recombines TRBV10-3 with TRBJ1-1; TCRdb's assignment of TRBD1 cannot be checked, as there is no DNA. This CDR3 region has 13 residues. CDR1 ENHRY and CDR2 SYGVKD come from the germline V gene.

The genes are TRBV12-3 or TRBV12-4 and TRBJ1-4; lacking DNA, the TRBD1 call made by TCRdb goes unchecked. The CDR3 length is 14 residues. CDR3 residues: CASRTDRMNEKLFF.

This chain joins TRBV12-3 or TRBV12-4 and TRBJ1-1; the TCRdb call, TRBD1, lacks DNA for checking. There are 19 residues in the CDR3. CDR3 protein: CASSPGRRGIGPMNTEAFF.

This chain joins TRBV5-1 and TRBJ2-3; lacking DNA, the TRBD1 call made by TCRdb goes unchecked. Per the germline V gene, CDR1 is SGHRS and CDR2 is YFSETQ. This CDR3 is built from 14 residues. The CDR3 here is CASSPGAHTDTQYF.

The J gene is TRBJ1-1, the V gene TRBV5-1. The CDR3 totals 15 residues. CDR1 and CDR2 (germline): SGHRS, YFSETQ. CDR3 amino acids: CASSPRTDRNTEAFF.